This T cell receptor beta chain was profiled in a study of shared clonotypes between healthy human individuals. Overall study results and limits: Among the subsets, naive ones generally showed larger estimated richness than memory ones. Clonotype sharing across a few donors was observed for roughly 5% of naive CD4 clonotypes. It was the non-shared clonotypes that had lower generation probabilities than clonotypes shared by all four donors.

As concerns this clone: Its antigen remains unidentified.

A split of CD4+ cells into CD45RA+ naive and CD45RA-negative memory subsets was performed. TCRdb's copy holds only in-frame clones and misses some; the assay was immunoSEQ multiplex PCR. The sample gives around 2.1 million clones, nearly 97% of which show up once; around 0.13% is in the top ten. The sequenced sample consisted of naive CD4+ T cells sorted from blood. Subset described: CD45RA+ positively selected. The clonotype originates from a young man in good health.

The CDR3 is CASSRVGNTIYF. DNA for the CDR3: TGTGCCAGCAGCAGGGTTGGAAACACCATATATTTT. The chain recombines TRBV7-2 with TRBJ1-3; D unresolved. CDR3 length equals 12 residues. The germline gives CDR1 SGHTA, CDR2 FQGNSA. Trimming pared 5 bases from V and 3 bases from J, leaving 5 bases between.